Below are 32 T cell receptor beta chains sequenced from a single sample in a study of cytotoxic CD8 clonotypes in ibrutinib-treated CLL. Data came from immunoSEQ multiplex PCR; TCRdb stores just in-frame clones and leaves some out. Of fewer than 400,000 clones listed, 67% are singletons. Source: PBMCs, taken after 36 months of ibrutinib treatment. The receptors originated from a human donor with chronic lymphocytic leukemia.

The chain carries TRBV10-3 and TRBJ1-2; D is ambiguous. Germline-derived CDR1 and CDR2 are ENHRY and SYGVKD. Trimming took 2 bases from V and 7 from J, leaving 8 bases between them. This CDR3 has 12 amino acids. The CDR3 is CAISESWGGYTF. DNA of the CDR3: TGTGCCATCAGTGAGAGCTGGGGTGGCTACACCTTC.

This clone was detected a few times. In DNA, the CDR3 is TGCGCCAGCAGCTCGCGCACTGGACGCCCGAACACCGGGGAGCTGTTTTTT. This gives the protein CASSSRTGRPNTGELFF. The chain links TRBV5-1 to TRBJ2-2; D remains ambiguous. V was shortened by 3 bases and J by 0 bases, with 15 bases between the two germline ends. Germline assignment: CDR1 SGHRS and CDR2 YFSETQ. The CDR3 consists of 17 residues.

The rearrangement links TRBV28 to TRBJ2-1, with 7 bases fitting TRBD2. V was pared by 6 bases and J by 6 bases, with 8 bases of the junction left unmatched. Germline CDR1 is MDHEN and CDR2 is SYDVKM. This CDR3 is built from 14 residues. The CDR3 nucleotides read TGTGCCAGCAGCTGGGACTATATCAGCAATGAGCAGTTCTTC. It yields the protein CASSWDYISNEQFF.

The chain carries TRBV6-6 and TRBJ1-5, with a possible D match to TRBD1 (6 bases). The V gene lost 2 bases and the J gene lost 6 bases, with 14 bases spanning the gap. Germline CDR1 MNHNY, CDR2 SVGAGI (reference sequence). This CDR3 is 15 amino acids long. CDR3 sequence (DNA): TGTGCCAGCAGTTACCCTACAGGGATCGGTCAGCCCCAGCATTTT. Encoded protein: CASSYPTGIGQPQHF.

This clone has a single count. The J gene is TRBJ2-2, the V gene TRBV25-1; D is perhaps TRBD1 (6 bases). This CDR3 has 16 residues. V shed 4 bases and J shed 1 base, with 13 bases lying between them. The germline V gene encodes CDR1 MGHDK and CDR2 SYGVNS. CDR3 sequence (DNA): TGTGCCAGCAGTGCCGGGACACGGGGGAACACCGGGGAGCTGTTTTTT. It codes for CASSAGTRGNTGELFF. The complete variable domain, with remaining parts taken from reference TRBV25-1 and TRBJ2-2, reads EADIYQTPRYLVIGTGKKITLECSQTMGHDKMYWYQQDPGMELHLIHYSYGVNSTEKGDLSSESTVSRIRTEHFPLTLESARPSHTSQYLCASSAGTRGNTGELFFGEGSRLTVL.

The chain carries TRBV4-1 and TRBJ1-3, with unresolved D. This CDR3 region has 16 residues. Germline V lookup: CDR1 MGHRA, CDR2 YSYEKL. Deletions cut 0 bases from V and 8 bases from J, with 17 bases between. In DNA form, the CDR3 reads TGCGCCAGCAGCCAAGATCGGGCTTCCCTGTGGGACACCATATATTTT. It encodes CASSQDRASLWDTIYF.

This chain links TRBV11-2 with TRBJ2-2; D perhaps matches TRBD2 (6 bases). Per germline, CDR1 SGHAT and CDR2 FQNNGV. The CDR3 is made up of 14 amino acids. V gave up 3 bases and J gave up 2 bases, with 7 bases separating them. The CDR3, as DNA: TGTGCCAGCAGCTTGGGACTTAACACCGGGGAGCTGTTTTTT. Its translation is CASSLGLNTGELFF. Drawing the rest from reference TRBV11-2 and TRBJ2-2, the complete variable domain is EAGVAQSPRYKIIEKRQSVAFWCNPISGHATLYWYQQILGQGPKLLIQFQNNGVVDDSQLPKDRFSAERLKGVDSTLKIQPAKLEDSAVYLCASSLGLNTGELFFGEGSRLTVL.

CDR3 sequence: CAISGHAEGNTGELFF. CDR3 sequence (DNA): TGTGCCATCTCCGGCCATGCGGAGGGGAACACCGGGGAGCTGTTTTTT. The gene calls are TRBV10-3 and TRBJ2-2; a weak D match, TRBD2 (6 bases). The CDR3 spans 16 residues. V lost 8 bases and J lost 1, with 17 bases in between. Germline CDR1 and CDR2: ENHRY and SYGVKD.

J is TRBJ1-1 and V is TRBV5-1; 7 positions agree with TRBD1. The germline V gene has CDR1 SGHRS and CDR2 YFSETQ. V lost 1 base and J lost 4; bases outside the gene matches: 10. The CDR3 spans 16 residues. CDR3 loop: CASSLWTGPRGTEAFF. CDR3 coding DNA: TGCGCCAGCAGCTTGTGGACAGGCCCCAGGGGCACTGAAGCTTTCTTT.

V and J are TRBV5-6 and TRBJ1-5; TRBD1 agrees at 7 bases. Looked up from germline, CDR1 is SGHDT and CDR2 is YYEEEE. This CDR3 spans 14 amino acids. With 4 bases clipped from V and 9 bases from J, the junction kept 10 bases outside the gene matches. CDR3 region: CASSMGQFIGPQHF. The CDR3 DNA reads as TGTGCCAGCAGCATGGGACAGTTTATAGGGCCCCAGCATTTT. The full variable domain, in which reference TRBV5-6 and TRBJ1-5 provide the parts outside the CDR3, is DAGVTQSPTHLIKTRGQQVTLRCSPKSGHDTVSWYQQALGQGPQFIFQYYEEEERQRGNFPDRFSGHQFPNYSSELNVNALLLGDSALYLCASSMGQFIGPQHFGDGTRLSIL.

This clone was seen a handful of times. The chain is built from TRBV29-1 and TRBJ2-1, with a weak D call TRBD1 (5 bases). The CDR3 spans 13 residues. Germline-derived CDR1 and CDR2 are SQVTM and ANQGSEA. V shed 5 bases and J shed 7 bases, with 15 bases lying between them. The CDR3 nucleotides read TGCAGCGTTAAGAGTCCAGGGCGGAATGAGCAGTTCTTC. Translated, it gives CSVKSPGRNEQFF.

V usage is TRBV27 and J usage is TRBJ1-5, with 8 bases matching TRBD1. The germline CDR1 and CDR2 sequences are MNHEY and SMNVEV (reference sequence). The CDR3 is made up of 15 amino acids. V lost 6 bases to trimming and J lost 7 bases; unmatched junction nucleotides: 11. This chain's CDR3 is CASSPDRGRGQPQHF. The CDR3 nucleotides are TGTGCCAGCAGCCCCGACAGGGGTCGGGGGCAGCCCCAGCATTTT.

This chain links TRBV19 with TRBJ1-2; 7 bases line up with TRBD1. There are 14 residues in the CDR3. Trimming at V came to 6 bases and at J to 4 bases, leaving 8 bases not matched to a gene. CDR1 is LNHDA and CDR2 is SQIVND in the germline V gene (reference sequence). In DNA form, the CDR3 reads TGTGCCAGTAGAACTACGGGACAGAGCTATGGCTACACCTTC. Its translation is CASRTTGQSYGYTF.

As DNA, the CDR3 is TGTGCCAGCAGTAACGACGGAGGGGAAAAACTGTTTTTT. Translating it yields CASSNDGGEKLFF. This chain joins TRBV6-5 and TRBJ1-4; D ambiguous. The germline V and J ends were trimmed by 5 bases and 8 bases, with 12 bases remaining between them. CDR3 length: 13 residues. Germline-derived CDR1 and CDR2 are MNHEY and SVGAGI.

The chain couples TRBV6-5 to TRBJ2-3, with D unresolved. From germline, CDR1 is MNHEY and CDR2 SVGAGI. This CDR3 contains 14 residues. V was pared by 2 bases and J by 4 bases, with 10 bases between. CDR3 sequence reads: CASSYDILPDTQYF. The CDR3, as DNA: TGTGCCAGCAGTTACGATATCTTGCCAGATACGCAGTATTTT.

V gene TRBV4-3 combines with J gene TRBJ2-1; 14 bases agree with TRBD2. The CDR3 runs to 19 residues. The junction had 15 bases not matched to a gene; V was cut back by 4 bases and J by 7 bases. Germline V gives CDR1 LGHNA, CDR2 YSLEER. CDR3 bases: TGCGCCAGCAGCCCGGCGACTAGCGGGAGGGCGGACTGGCGGAATGAGCAGTTCTTC. Amino acid sequence: CASSPATSGRADWRNEQFF.

This clone has more than one count but fewer than ten. This chain connects TRBV28 to TRBJ1-2; no clear D gene. V gave up 7 bases and J gave up 6 bases, with 12 bases separating them. Germline V lookup: CDR1 MDHEN, CDR2 SYDVKM. The CDR3 contains 12 residues. CDR3 nucleotide sequence: TGTGCCAGCACCCTGGGCCGCAATGGCTACACCTTC. Encoded protein: CASTLGRNGYTF.

The chain joins TRBV19 to TRBJ2-7; the D gene is possibly TRBD1 (5 bases). Germline CDR1 is LNHDA and CDR2 is SQIVND (reference sequence). Deletions cut 9 bases from V and 3 bases from J, with 21 bases between. The CDR3 covers 15 residues. The CDR3 sequence is CASSKGRQSDYEQYF. In nucleotides, the CDR3 is TGTGCCAGCTCTAAGGGCCGACAGTCGGACTACGAGCAGTACTTC.

The chain links TRBV6-5 to TRBJ2-1, with 9 bases fitting TRBD2. Germline values: CDR1 MNHEY, CDR2 SVGAGI. V shed 5 bases and J 10 bases; nucleotides not matched to a gene: 12. This CDR3 is built from 15 residues. CDR3 nucleotides: TGTGCCAGCAGTACCGGGACTAGCCTAAATTTGGAGCAGTTCTTC. Translation: CASSTGTSLNLEQFF.

This clone turned up a few times. V usage is TRBV9 and J usage is TRBJ2-2; D is uncertain. Germline V gene lookup returns CDR1 SGDLS and CDR2 YYNGEE. This CDR3 region has 14 residues. V lost 2 bases, J lost 6 bases, and 11 bases lay in between. CDR3 sequence reads: CASSVGGSPGELFF. The CDR3 DNA reads as TGTGCCAGCAGCGTGGGTGGCAGCCCCGGGGAGCTGTTTTTT.

The chain has TRBV5-1 and TRBJ2-3; maybe TRBD1 (6 bases). Trimming stripped 0 bases from V and 7 bases from J, with 21 bases between. The CDR3 runs to 17 residues. Per germline, CDR1 SGHRS and CDR2 YFSETQ. DNA of the CDR3: TGCGCCAGCAGCTTGGAGGTCGTCAGGGGTGGCAGGAATACGCAGTATTTT. Amino acid sequence: CASSLEVVRGGRNTQYF.

DNA for the CDR3: TGCGCCAGCAGCCAAGAAGTTGTAGGAAGCTCCTACAATGAGCAGTTCTTC. It translates to CASSQEVVGSSYNEQFF. The chain recombines TRBV4-1 with TRBJ2-1; D remains unclear. V was clipped by 0 bases and J by 0 bases, with 12 bases between them. This CDR3 region has 17 residues. Germline assignment: CDR1 MGHRA and CDR2 YSYEKL.

The chain uses TRBV6-6 and TRBJ1-2; no definite D call. Germline V gene sequence: CDR1 MNHNY, CDR2 SVGAGI (reference sequence). The CDR3 length is 11 residues. V was shortened by 7 bases and J by 8 bases, with 11 bases between the two germline ends. CDR3 sequence: CASTDLGGYTF. CDR3 nucleotides: TGTGCCAGCACCGATCTTGGGGGCTACACCTTC.

The rearrangement links TRBV10-2 to TRBJ2-1; maybe TRBD2 (5 bases). The V gene's germline CDR1 is WSHSY and CDR2 SAAADI. This CDR3 comprises 18 residues. Trimming cost V 0 bases and J 5 bases, with 20 bases left between them. CDR3 residues: CASSESPWTYPRDNEQFF. CDR3 in DNA: TGCGCCAGCAGTGAGTCGCCCTGGACCTACCCGAGGGACAATGAGCAGTTCTTC.

The chain couples TRBV6-5 to TRBJ1-2; 8 nucleotides line up with TRBD1. V was pared by 5 bases and J by 8 bases, with 10 bases of the junction left unmatched. Germline loops: CDR1 MNHEY, CDR2 SVGAGI. This CDR3 contains 14 residues. The chain's CDR3 is CASSPYPGGWGYTF. The CDR3 DNA follows: TGTGCCAGCAGTCCGTACCCAGGGGGCTGGGGCTACACCTTC.

The J gene is TRBJ1-1, the V gene TRBV5-1; 7 bases fit TRBD1. Germline assignment: CDR1 SGHRS and CDR2 YFSETQ. J gave up 14 bases and V 0 bases, and 7 bases lay outside the gene matches. The CDR3 covers 12 residues. The CDR3 DNA is TGCGCCAGCAGCTTGGCCGGACAGGTCGGGTTCTTT. Amino acids: CASSLAGQVGFF.

The chain has TRBV13 and TRBJ1-4; D gene ambiguous. With 0 bases removed from V and 0 bases from J, the gap between germline ends came to 8 bases. The length of the CDR3 is 16 residues. CDR1 and CDR2 from the germline V gene are PRHDT and FYEKMQ (reference sequence). CDR3 bases: TGTGCCAGCAGCTTAGGAAACACAGCAACTAATGAAAAACTGTTTTTT. Its protein is CASSLGNTATNEKLFF.

This clone was counted between two and nine times. V usage is TRBV7-2 and J usage is TRBJ1-3; weak D call: TRBD1 (6 bases). The CDR3 consists of 15 residues. Germline V gene lookup returns CDR1 SGHTA and CDR2 FQGNSA. V was clipped by 2 bases and J by 0 bases, with 8 bases between them. CDR3 nucleotide sequence: TGTGCCAGCAGCTTAACAGGGACCTCTGGAAACACCATATATTTT. This encodes CASSLTGTSGNTIYF.

The chain is built from TRBV27 and TRBJ2-7, with TRBD2 matching 8 bases. The V and J ends lost 3 bases and 3 bases, in that order; junction bases with no gene match: 7. CDR3 length equals 15 residues. CDR1 and CDR2 from the germline V gene are MNHEY and SMNVEV (reference sequence). For the CDR3, the DNA is TGTGCCAGCAGTTTCCCCGGGAGGGGGTTCTACGAGCAGTACTTC. Translating it yields CASSFPGRGFYEQYF.

The rearrangement joins TRBV7-8 to TRBJ2-5; 9 bases agree with TRBD1. V was clipped by 5 bases and J by 5 bases; unmatched bases: 6. The CDR3 runs to 14 residues. CDR1 and CDR2 (germline): SGHVS, FQNEAQ. CDR3 protein: CASSPWGTGETQYF. DNA for the CDR3: TGTGCCAGCAGCCCATGGGGGACAGGGGAGACCCAGTACTTC.

The chain carries TRBV10-3 and TRBJ1-1; 7 nucleotides agree with TRBD1. V shed 0 bases, J shed 1 base, and the junction held 8 bases outside the gene matches. Looked up from germline, CDR1 is ENHRY and CDR2 is SYGVKD. The CDR3 is 17 amino acids. CDR3 sequence reads: CAISESDRADQNTEAFF. CDR3 in DNA: TGTGCCATCAGTGAGTCAGACAGGGCCGACCAGAACACTGAAGCTTTCTTT.

V is TRBV7-9 and J is TRBJ2-5; the D gene is possibly TRBD1 (7 bases). This CDR3 has 16 amino acids. Germline V gene lookup returns CDR1 SEHNR and CDR2 FQNEAQ (reference sequence). The V gene lost 5 bases and the J gene lost 4 bases, with 20 bases spanning the gap. The CDR3 loop is CASSPGGAGGGETQYF. The CDR3 DNA reads TGTGCCAGCAGCCCAGGAGGGGCAGGGGGAGGAGAGACCCAGTACTTC.